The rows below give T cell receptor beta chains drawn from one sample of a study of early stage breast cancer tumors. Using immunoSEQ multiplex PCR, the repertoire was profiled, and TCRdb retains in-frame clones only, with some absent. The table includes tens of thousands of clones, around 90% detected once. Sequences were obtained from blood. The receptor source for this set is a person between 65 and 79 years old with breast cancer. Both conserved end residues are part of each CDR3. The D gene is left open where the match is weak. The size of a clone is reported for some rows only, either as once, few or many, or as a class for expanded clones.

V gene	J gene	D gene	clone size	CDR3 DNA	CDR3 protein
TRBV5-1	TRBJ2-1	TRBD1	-	TGCGCCAGCAGCGCTCGACAGGGTGGAAACTCCTACAATGAGCAGTTCTTC	CASSARQGGNSYNEQFF
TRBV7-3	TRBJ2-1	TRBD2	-	TGTGCCAGCGGGGGACTAGCGGGAGCGGGTTCCTACAATGAGCAGTTCTTC	CASGGLAGAGSYNEQFF
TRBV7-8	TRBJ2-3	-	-	TGTGCCAGCAGCTTAGAGCAGGTTAGCACAGATACGCAGTATTTT	CASSLEQVSTDTQYF
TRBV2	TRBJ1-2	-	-	TGTGCCAGCACCCAGGACAGTTACTATGGCTACACCTTC	CASTQDSYYGYTF
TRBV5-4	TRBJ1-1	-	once	TGTGCCAGCAGCTTGGTCGGTGAAGCTTTCTTT	CASSLVGEAFF
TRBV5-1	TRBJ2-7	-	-	TGCGCCAGCAGCTTTGGAGGCCCCGGCGAGCAGTACTTC	CASSFGGPGEQYF
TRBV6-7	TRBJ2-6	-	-	TGTGCCAGAAGTACTGGCTCTGGGGCCAACGTCCTGACTTTC	CARSTGSGANVLTF
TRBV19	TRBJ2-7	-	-	TGTGCCAGTAGTAAGGCAGGGAACCACGAGCAGTACTTC	CASSKAGNHEQYF
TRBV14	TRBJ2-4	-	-	TGTGCCAGCAGCCCAAGGGTGGGAGGACTAGCCAAAAACATTCAGTACTTC	CASSPRVGGLAKNIQYF
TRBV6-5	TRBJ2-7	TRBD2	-	TGTGCCAGCAGGGGGACTAGCGGAGGCTCCTACGAGCAGTACTTC	CASRGTSGGSYEQYF
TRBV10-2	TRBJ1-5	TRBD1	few	TGCGCCAGCAGTGAGCGAGGGACAGGCAATCAGCCCCAGCATTTT	CASSERGTGNQPQHF
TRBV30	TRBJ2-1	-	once	TGTGCCTGGATATCCCTACAGGGCGGGTCCTACAATGAGCAGTTCTTC	CAWISLQGGSYNEQFF
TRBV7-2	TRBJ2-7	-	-	TGTGCCAGCAGCTTAGTGGTGACAGGCGCCATCTACGAGCAGTACTTC	CASSLVVTGAIYEQYF